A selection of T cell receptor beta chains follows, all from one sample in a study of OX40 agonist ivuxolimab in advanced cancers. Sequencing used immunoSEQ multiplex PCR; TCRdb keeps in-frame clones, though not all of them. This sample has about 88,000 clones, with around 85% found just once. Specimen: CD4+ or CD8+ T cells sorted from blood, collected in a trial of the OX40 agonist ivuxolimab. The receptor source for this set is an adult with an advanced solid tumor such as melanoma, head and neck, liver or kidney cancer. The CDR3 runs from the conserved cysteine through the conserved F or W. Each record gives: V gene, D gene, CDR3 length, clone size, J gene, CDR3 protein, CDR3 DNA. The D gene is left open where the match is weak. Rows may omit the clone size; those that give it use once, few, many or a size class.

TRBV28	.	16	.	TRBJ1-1	CASSLWALVGDTEAFF	TGTGCCAGCAGTTTATGGGCGCTCGTTGGGGACACTGAAGCTTTCTTT
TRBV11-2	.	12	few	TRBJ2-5	CASSWFSETQYF	TGTGCCAGCAGCTGGTTCTCCGAGACCCAGTACTTC
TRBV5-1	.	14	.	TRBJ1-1	CASSRDNPNTEAFF	TGCGCCAGCAGCCGGGACAACCCGAACACTGAAGCTTTCTTT
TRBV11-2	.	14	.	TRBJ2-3	CASSPSQGTDTQYF	TGTGCCAGCAGCCCGTCACAAGGCACAGATACGCAGTATTTT
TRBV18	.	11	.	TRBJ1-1	CASSENTEAFF	TGTGCCAGCTCGGAGAACACTGAAGCTTTCTTT
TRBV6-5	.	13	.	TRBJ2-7	CASSPTGMYEQYF	TGTGCCAGCAGTCCAACAGGGATGTACGAGCAGTACTTC
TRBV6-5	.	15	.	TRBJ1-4	CASSYMRTSNEKLFF	TGTGCCAGCAGTTACATGAGGACCTCTAATGAAAAACTGTTTTTT
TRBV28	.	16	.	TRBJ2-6	CASSLTGTSGANVLTF	TGTGCCAGCAGTCTAACCGGGACCTCTGGGGCCAACGTCCTGACTTTC
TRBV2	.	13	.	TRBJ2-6	CATDGSGANVLTF	TGTGCCACCGACGGTTCTGGGGCCAACGTCCTGACTTTC
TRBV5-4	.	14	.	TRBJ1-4	CASSLPGDGEKLFF	TGTGCCAGCAGCTTGCCGGGGGACGGGGAAAAACTGTTTTTT
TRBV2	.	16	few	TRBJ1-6	CATKTGKSSYNSPLHF	TGTGCCACCAAAACAGGGAAGAGCTCCTATAATTCACCCCTCCACTTT
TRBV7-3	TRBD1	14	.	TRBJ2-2	CASRQGSNTGELFF	TGTGCCAGCAGACAGGGGTCGAACACCGGGGAGCTGTTTTTT
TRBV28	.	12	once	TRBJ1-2	CARPSRDDGYTF	TGTGCCAGGCCTAGCAGGGACGATGGCTACACCTTC
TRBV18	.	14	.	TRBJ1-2	CASSPSRDNYGYTF	TGTGCCAGCTCACCCAGCCGGGACAACTATGGCTACACCTTC
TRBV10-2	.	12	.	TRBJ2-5	CASSVVQETQYF	TGCGCCAGCAGTGTGGTCCAAGAGACCCAGTACTTC
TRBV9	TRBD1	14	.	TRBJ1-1	CASSKNRGGTEAFF	TGTGCCAGCAGCAAAAACAGGGGAGGGACTGAAGCTTTCTTT
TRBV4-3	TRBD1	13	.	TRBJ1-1	CASSQIRTGYAFF	TGCGCCAGCAGCCAAATCAGGACAGGCTACGCTTTCTTT
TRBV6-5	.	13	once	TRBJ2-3	CASSSVGTDTQYF	TGTGCCAGCAGCTCCGTAGGCACAGATACGCAGTATTTT
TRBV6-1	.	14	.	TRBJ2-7	CASSGVLASYEQYF	TGTGCCAGCAGTGGTGTCCTTGCCTCCTACGAGCAGTACTTC
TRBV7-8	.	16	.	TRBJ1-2	CASSTPRGGIHYGYTF	TGTGCCAGCAGCACCCCCCGGGGAGGGATCCACTATGGCTACACCTTC
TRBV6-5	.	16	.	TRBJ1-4	CASSYFQGTSREKLFF	TGTGCCAGCAGTTACTTCCAGGGTACATCTAGGGAAAAACTGTTTTTT
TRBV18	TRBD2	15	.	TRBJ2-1	CASSPPPGGYNEQFF	TGTGCCAGCTCACCACCCCCGGGAGGGTACAATGAGCAGTTCTTC
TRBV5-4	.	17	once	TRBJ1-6	CASSSTPDGGIVSPLHF	TGTGCCAGCAGCTCGACCCCTGACGGGGGAATTGTGTCACCCCTCCACTTT
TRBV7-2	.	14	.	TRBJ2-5	CASSRGGWGETQYF	TGTGCCAGCAGCCGCGGGGGCTGGGGGGAGACCCAGTACTTC
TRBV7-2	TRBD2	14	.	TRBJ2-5	CASSPSGRYETQYF	TGTGCCAGCAGCCCCAGCGGGAGGTACGAGACCCAGTACTTC
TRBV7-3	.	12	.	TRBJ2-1	CASSSPWGEQFF	TGTGCCAGCAGCTCTCCCTGGGGTGAGCAGTTCTTC
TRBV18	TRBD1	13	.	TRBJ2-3	CAMGQISTDTQYF	TGTGCCATGGGACAGATTAGCACAGATACGCAGTATTTT
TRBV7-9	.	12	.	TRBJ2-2	CASSWRRGELFF	TGTGCCAGCAGCTGGAGACGCGGGGAGCTGTTTTTT
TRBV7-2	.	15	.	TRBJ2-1	CASGPNSGSYNEQFF	TGTGCCAGCGGACCGAACTCAGGCTCCTACAATGAGCAGTTCTTC
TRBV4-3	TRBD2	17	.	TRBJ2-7	CASSQGLAGGPAYEQYF	TGCGCCAGCAGCCAAGGACTAGCGGGAGGGCCGGCCTACGAGCAGTACTTC
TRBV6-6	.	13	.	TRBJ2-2	CADPSFWEWELFF	TGTGCCGACCCCAGCTTCTGGGAGTGGGAGCTGTTTTTT
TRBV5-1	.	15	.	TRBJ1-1	CASSLVPDMNTEAFF	TGCGCCAGCAGCTTGGTTCCAGATATGAACACTGAAGCTTTCTTT
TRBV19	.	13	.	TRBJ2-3	CASSTTGSDTQYF	TGTGCCAGTAGTACAACAGGGTCAGATACGCAGTATTTT
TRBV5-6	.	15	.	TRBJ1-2	CASSRKAVRWYGYTF	TGTGCCAGCAGCCGGAAGGCGGTGCGGTGGTATGGCTACACCTTC
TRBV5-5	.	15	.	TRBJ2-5	CASSRTFAGQETQYF	TGTGCCAGCAGCCGAACCTTTGCGGGCCAAGAGACCCAGTACTTC
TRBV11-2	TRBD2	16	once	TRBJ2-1	CASSLRILAGGNEQFF	TGTGCCAGCAGCTTACGTATTTTAGCGGGGGGAAATGAGCAGTTCTTC
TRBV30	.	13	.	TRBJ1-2	CAWSRDRPYGYTF	TGTGCCTGGAGCCGGGACCGCCCCTATGGCTACACCTTC
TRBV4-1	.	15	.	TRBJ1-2	CASSQDRTASGGYTF	TGCGCCAGCAGCCAAGATCGGACTGCCTCAGGAGGCTACACCTTC
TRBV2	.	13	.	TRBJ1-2	CASSPTENYGYTF	TGTGCCAGCAGCCCGACAGAAAACTATGGCTACACCTTC
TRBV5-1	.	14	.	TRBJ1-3	CASSLLGSGNTIYF	TGCGCCAGCAGCTTGTTGGGCTCTGGAAACACCATATATTTT
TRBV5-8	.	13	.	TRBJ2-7	CASSFSGAYEQYF	TGTGCCAGCAGCTTCTCAGGGGCCTACGAGCAGTACTTC
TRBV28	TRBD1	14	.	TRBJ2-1	CASSWDSPYNEQFF	TGTGCCAGCAGTTGGGACAGTCCCTACAATGAGCAGTTCTTC
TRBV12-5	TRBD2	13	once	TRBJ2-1	CASGWAGVNEQFF	TGTGCTAGTGGGTGGGCGGGGGTCAATGAGCAGTTCTTC
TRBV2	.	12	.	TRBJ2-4	CASLEGGNIQYF	TGTGCCAGCCTGGAGGGGGGAAACATTCAGTACTTC
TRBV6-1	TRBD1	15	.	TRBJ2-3	CASSKRQGGTDTQYF	TGTGCCAGCAGTAAGAGACAGGGCGGCACAGATACGCAGTATTTT
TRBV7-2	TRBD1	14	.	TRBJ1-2	CASSLGQGDYGYTF	TGTGCCAGCAGCTTAGGACAGGGAGACTATGGCTACACCTTC
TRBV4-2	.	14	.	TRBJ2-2	CASSQDLRSGELFF	TGTGCCAGCAGCCAAGACCTGAGATCCGGGGAGCTGTTTTTT
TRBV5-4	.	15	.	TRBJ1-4	CASSSRGGRAEKLFF	TGTGCCAGCAGCTCCCGTGGGGGGCGAGCTGAAAAACTGTTTTTT
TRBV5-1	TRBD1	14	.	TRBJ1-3	CASSLQGLGNTIYF	TGCGCCAGCAGCTTACAGGGGCTAGGAAACACCATATATTTT
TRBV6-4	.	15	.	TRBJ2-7	CASSDRTRQTYEQYF	TGTGCCAGCAGTGACCGGACACGGCAGACCTACGAGCAGTACTTC
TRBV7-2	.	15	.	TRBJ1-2	CASSLVGAPPAGYTF	TGTGCCAGCAGCTTAGTGGGCGCCCCTCCGGCTGGCTACACCTTC
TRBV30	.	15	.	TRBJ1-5	CAWSLSAGVSQPQHF	TGTGCCTGGAGTTTATCCGCTGGGGTGTCCCAGCCCCAGCATTTT
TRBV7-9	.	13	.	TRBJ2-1	CASSLGQNNEQFF	TGTGCCAGCAGCTTAGGACAGAACAATGAGCAGTTCTTC
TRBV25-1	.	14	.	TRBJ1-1	CASKKRGVRTEAFF	TGTGCCAGCAAAAAAAGGGGTGTTCGGACTGAAGCTTTCTTT
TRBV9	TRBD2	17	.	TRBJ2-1	CASSIAGGRVLRNEQFF	TGTGCCAGCAGCATAGCGGGAGGGCGCGTTCTACGTAATGAGCAGTTCTTC